Listed here are 26 T cell receptor beta chains from one sample, sequenced in a study of PD-1 blockade in classical Hodgkin lymphoma. Every patient relapsed after autologous stem cell transplantation, and brentuximab vedotin exposure varied. Only in-frame clones appear in the TCRdb table, and some are missing; sequencing was by immunoSEQ multiplex PCR. The data contain more than 140,000 clones, 78% of them seen just once; the ten biggest clones take up roughly 9.8%. Sequencing used peripheral blood mononuclear cells (PBMCs), obtained before the second cycle of nivolumab. The receptors come from a human donor with classical Hodgkin lymphoma.

The chain uses TRBV18 and TRBJ2-7; 7 bases are shared with TRBD2. The CDR3 is 15 residues long. After removal of 3 bases from V and 0 bases from J, the junction contained 5 bases not matched to a gene. Germline CDR1 reads KGHSH; CDR2 reads LQKENI. Written as DNA, the CDR3 is TGTGCCAGCTCACCGGGGGGAGGGTTCTCCTACGAGCAGTACTTC. The encoded protein is CASSPGGGFSYEQYF. The variable domain in full, with the rest retrieved from reference TRBV18 and TRBJ2-7, is NAGVMQNPRHLVRRRGQEARLRCSPMKGHSHVYWYRQLPEEGLKFMVYLQKENIIDESGMPKERFSAEFPKEGPSILRIQQVVRGDSAAYFCASSPGGGFSYEQYFGPGTRLTVT.

V gene TRBV6-5 combines with J gene TRBJ2-7, with 8 bases that match TRBD2. Losses at the gene ends were 0 bases for V and 3 bases for J; bases not matched to a gene: 7. Germline-derived CDR1 and CDR2 are MNHEY and SVGAGI. The CDR3 totals 16 residues. The CDR3 protein is CASSYSSGGDFYEQYF. As DNA, the CDR3 is TGTGCCAGCAGTTACTCGAGCGGGGGAGACTTCTACGAGCAGTACTTC.

V gene TRBV7-3 combines with J gene TRBJ1-1, with TRBD1 identical over 10 bases. This CDR3 is 15 amino acids long. Germline assignment: CDR1 SGHTA and CDR2 FQGTGA. Trimming at V came to 5 bases and at J to 4 bases, leaving 7 bases not matched to a gene. CDR3 coding DNA: TGTGCCAGCAGCCCAAGGGACAGGGGAATCACTGAAGCTTTCTTT. This translates into CASSPRDRGITEAFF.

This clone was counted once. The chain has TRBV5-1 and TRBJ1-1; 9 nucleotides match TRBD1. V shed 0 bases, J shed 6 bases, and the junction held 6 bases outside the gene matches. The CDR3 is made up of 15 amino acids. Germline lookup yields CDR1 SGHRS and CDR2 YFSETQ. The CDR3 protein is CASSLGRTGVSEAFF. The CDR3 nucleotides read TGCGCCAGCAGCTTGGGCCGGACAGGGGTCTCTGAAGCTTTCTTT.

The gene calls are TRBV28 and TRBJ2-7; a weak D match, TRBD1 (8 bases). Germline V gene data show CDR1 as MDHEN and CDR2 as SYDVKM. The CDR3 sequence is 15 residues long. The V end was cut by 6 bases, the J end by 0 bases, with 15 bases between. The CDR3 spells CASRLGGTGSYEQYF. As DNA, the CDR3 is TGTGCCAGCAGACTGGGGGGGACAGGCTCCTACGAGCAGTACTTC.

The genes are TRBV5-1 and TRBJ2-5; 7 nucleotides line up with TRBD2. CDR1 and CDR2 (germline): SGHRS, YFSETQ. CDR3 length: 14 residues. V dropped 2 bases and J dropped 4; count of bases not matched to a gene: 5. The CDR3 loop is CASSFPQRGETQYF. CDR3 bases: TGCGCCAGCAGCTTCCCCCAGCGGGGAGAGACCCAGTACTTC.

This chain connects TRBV28 to TRBJ1-1; 8 nucleotides align to TRBD1. The V gene end was trimmed by 2 bases and the J gene end by 3 bases; junction bases not matched to a gene: 11. This CDR3 contains 17 residues. Germline assignment: CDR1 MDHEN and CDR2 SYDVKM. The chain's CDR3 is CASSLVWGKQGDTEAFF. The CDR3 nucleotides are TGTGCCAGCAGTTTAGTATGGGGTAAACAGGGGGACACTGAAGCTTTCTTT.

The chain combines TRBV5-8 with TRBJ2-3; the D is unclear. Trimming took 2 bases from V and 4 from J, leaving 11 bases between them. CDR1 is SGHTS and CDR2 is YDEGEE in the germline V gene. The CDR3 extends over 14 amino acids. The CDR3 coding sequence is TGTGCCAGCAGCTTTGCCTGGAACGCAGATACGCAGTATTTT. It specifies CASSFAWNADTQYF.

The rearrangement joins TRBV6-5 to TRBJ1-6, with 7 bases fitting TRBD1. This CDR3 region has 15 residues. Germline lookup yields CDR1 MNHEY and CDR2 SVGAGI. V was pared by 7 bases and J by 5 bases, with 8 bases of the junction left unmatched. CDR3 sequence: CASKPPTGNNSPLHF. The CDR3 DNA reads TGTGCCAGCAAACCCCCGACAGGGAATAATTCACCCCTCCACTTT.

The chain uses TRBV27 and TRBJ2-3; D is undetermined. The CDR3 runs 15 residues. Germline CDR1 and CDR2: MNHEY and SMNVEV (reference sequence). Trimming took 2 bases from V and 3 from J, leaving 12 bases between them. The CDR3 sequence: CASSLGLDGTDTQYF. The DNA for the CDR3 is TGTGCCAGCAGTTTAGGTCTAGATGGGACAGATACGCAGTATTTT.

V is TRBV19 and J is TRBJ2-1; perhaps TRBD1 as D (7 bases). CDR1 is LNHDA, CDR2 SQIVND, per germline (reference sequence). The CDR3 runs to 13 residues. Trimming pared 8 bases from V and 3 bases from J, leaving 11 bases between. The CDR3 is CASSRGDYNEQFF. The CDR3 nucleotides are TGTGCCAGTTCCAGGGGGGACTACAATGAGCAGTTCTTC.

This chain connects TRBV10-3 to TRBJ2-2; TRBD2 matches 7 bases. The CDR3 is 16 residues long. Germline values: CDR1 ENHRY, CDR2 SYGVKD. The trim removed 7 bases at V and 2 bases at J, leaving 10 bases unmatched. CDR3 DNA: TGTGCCATCACCCCTAATAGCGGGCGCAACACCGGGGAGCTGTTTTTT. Amino acids: CAITPNSGRNTGELFF.

This chain links TRBV10-3 with TRBJ1-6; D is unresolved. Trimming removed 6 bases at V and 8 bases at J, with 14 bases between. Germline V gene data show CDR1 as ENHRY and CDR2 as SYGVKD. CDR3 length equals 14 residues. The CDR3, as DNA: TGTGCCATCAGCTCCACCAGGTTGGATTCACCCCTCCACTTT. Amino acid sequence: CAISSTRLDSPLHF.

By share, this clone ranks as medium-sized (0.01 to 0.1%). V gene TRBV19 combines with J gene TRBJ1-2, with D possibly TRBD1 on 5 matching bases. The germline V gene has CDR1 LNHDA and CDR2 SQIVND (reference sequence). The CDR3 is 14 amino acids. V was clipped by 4 bases and J by 2 bases, with 11 bases between them. CDR3 in DNA: TGTGCCAGTAGTAACCACAGGAGGAACTATGGCTACACCTTC. Translation gives CASSNHRRNYGYTF.

The V and J genes are TRBV10-3 and TRBJ2-1; D call uncertain. Germline CDR1 reads ENHRY; CDR2 reads SYGVKD. This CDR3 region has 12 residues. The germline V and J ends were trimmed by 0 bases and 15 bases, with 12 bases remaining between them. In DNA form, the CDR3 reads TGTGCCATCAGTGAGTCAGAACCCAACTGGTTCTTC. As protein: CAISESEPNWFF.

The V gene is TRBV7-6, the J gene TRBJ2-1; D call uncertain. The germline gives CDR1 SGHVS, CDR2 FNYEAQ. The V and J ends lost 5 bases and 4 bases respectively, with 9 bases between them. The CDR3 runs to 13 residues. CDR3 in DNA: TGTGCCAGCAGCCTGGGCCAATACAATGAGCAGTTCTTC. Its protein is CASSLGQYNEQFF.

The CDR3 loop reads CASSEARGGQTQYF. CDR3 coding DNA: TGTGCCAGCAGTGAAGCGAGAGGGGGTCAGACCCAGTACTTC. The chain carries TRBV2 and TRBJ2-5; D may be TRBD1 (6 bases). CDR1 is SNHLY, CDR2 FYNNEI, per germline. The CDR3 extends over 14 amino acids. V was trimmed by 0 bases and J by 6 bases, leaving 11 bases between them.

The chain carries TRBV19 and TRBJ2-7, with 9 bases identical to TRBD1. Germline CDR1 LNHDA, CDR2 SQIVND (reference sequence). CDR3 length equals 16 residues. V lost 4 bases and J lost 0; bases outside the gene matches: 7. The CDR3 region has the DNA TGTGCCAGTAGTAAAGGGGGACAGGGCGGCTCCTACGAGCAGTACTTC. Translation gives CASSKGGQGGSYEQYF.

The rearrangement uses TRBV19 and TRBJ1-1; D unresolved. This CDR3 has 15 residues. The V end was cut by 4 bases, the J end by 4 bases, with 16 bases between. Germline V gene data show CDR1 as LNHDA and CDR2 as SQIVND (reference sequence). The CDR3 DNA reads TGTGCCAGTAGTACTCTGGGATTCCGTCCCACTGAAGCTTTCTTT. Amino acids: CASSTLGFRPTEAFF.

This clone was counted many times. The chain carries TRBV18 and TRBJ2-7, with a weak D call TRBD2 (6 bases). Looked up from germline, CDR1 is KGHSH and CDR2 is LQKENI. The CDR3 contains 13 residues. Trimming removed 3 bases at V and 2 bases at J, with 8 bases between. The CDR3 DNA is TGTGCCAGCTCACCCCGGGAGACCTACGAGCAGTACTTC. Its protein is CASSPRETYEQYF.

The chain carries TRBV2 and TRBJ2-7, with D hard to call. Germline V gene data show CDR1 as SNHLY and CDR2 as FYNNEI. Trimming shortened V by 3 bases and J by 0 bases, and 9 bases separated the two germline ends. The CDR3 has 14 amino acids. The CDR3 sequence: CASSEEKFSYEQYF. In DNA form, the CDR3 reads TGTGCCAGCAGTGAGGAAAAGTTCTCCTACGAGCAGTACTTC. Full variable domain (rest looked up from reference TRBV2 and TRBJ2-7): EPEVTQTPSHQVTQMGQEVILRCVPISNHLYFYWYRQILGQKVEFLVSFYNNEISEKSEIFDDQFSVERPDGSNFTLKIRSTKLEDSAMYFCASSEEKFSYEQYFGPGTRLTVT.

This chain connects TRBV10-3 to TRBJ1-4; tentative D call: TRBD1 (5 bases). The V end was cut by 6 bases, the J end by 0 bases, with 14 bases between. The CDR3 covers 16 residues. The germline V gene encodes CDR1 ENHRY and CDR2 SYGVKD. The CDR3 loop reads CAISSRVGATNEKLFF. The DNA of the CDR3 is TGTGCCATCAGCAGCAGGGTCGGAGCAACTAATGAAAAACTGTTTTTT.

The CDR3 region is CAITTGVNTGELFF. DNA of the CDR3: TGTGCCATCACCACAGGGGTCAACACCGGGGAGCTGTTTTTT. V and J are TRBV10-3 and TRBJ2-2, with 7 bases matching TRBD1. This CDR3 is built from 14 residues. Germline lookup yields CDR1 ENHRY and CDR2 SYGVKD. V shed 7 bases and J 2 bases; nucleotides not matched to a gene: 4.

CDR3 coding DNA: TGTGCCAGCTCACCCACCTCAGGGGGTACCTACGAGCAGTACTTC. This sequence encodes CASSPTSGGTYEQYF. The rearrangement uses TRBV18 and TRBJ2-7; 7 nucleotides agree with TRBD1. The CDR3 totals 15 residues. V lost 3 bases and J lost 2; bases outside the gene matches: 7. Germline V lookup: CDR1 KGHSH, CDR2 LQKENI.

To note about this clone: The sample has other DNA sequences that encode this CDR3 too. The rearrangement uses TRBV7-2 and TRBJ2-3; 9 positions match TRBD1. J gave up 4 bases and V 5 bases, and 1 base lay outside the gene matches. The CDR3 consists of 13 residues. The germline V gene encodes CDR1 SGHTA and CDR2 FQGNSA. The CDR3 region has the DNA TGTGCCAGCAGCCGGACAGGGGCAGATACGCAGTATTTT. Translation gives CASSRTGADTQYF.

V usage is TRBV28 and J usage is TRBJ1-5, with D maybe TRBD1 (6 bases). The V gene's germline CDR1 is MDHEN and CDR2 SYDVKM. The CDR3 sequence is 15 residues long. V lost 7 bases and J lost 5, with 18 bases in between. DNA of the CDR3: TGTGCCAGCACCCTCCCGGGGGCAGTCTATCAGCCCCAGCATTTT. This encodes CASTLPGAVYQPQHF.